A single T cell receptor (beta chain) is shown here with its context. This sample stems from a study of blood T cell repertoires in COVID-19. Sequenced by immunoSEQ multiplex PCR; TCRdb stores in-frame clones only, minus some. The profile shows under 500,000 clones, around 89% of them singletons. This CDR3 spans 17 amino acids. J was trimmed by 6 bases and V by 3 bases; bases with no gene match: 12. From germline, CDR1 is MGHRA and CDR2 YSYEKL. This sequence originates from a young woman with acute or convalescent COVID-19. The V gene is TRBV4-1, the J gene TRBJ2-2, with TRBD2 identical over 8 bases. The material sequenced was peripheral blood. The CDR3 region has the DNA TGCGCCAGCAGCCACAAGGAGGGACTAGGTAGCGCCGGGGAGCTGTTTTTT. Protein product: CASSHKEGLGSAGELFF.